Below, 22 T cell receptor beta chains from the same sample are listed, as sequenced in a study of T-cell reconstitution after alpha-beta-depleted transplantation in children (dated by TCRdb to about 2016). The sample's treatment or condition label, decoded: allogeneic hematopoietic cell transplantation with graft depleted of TCRalphabeta T cells and CD19 B cells. Library construction relied on PCR. Reads for this sample came from an Illumina HiSeq 2500. TCR libraries were prepared with molecular barcoding, using unique molecular identifiers to normalize TCRbeta repertoire quantification. TCRdb's own reprocessing of the public reads used fastp at Q25 and MiXCR and kept productive beta chains. Entries that share a CDR3 protein sequence are merged under the most common genes and DNA. Within this sample are about 900,000 distinct CDR3 sequences, with about 29% of them counted one time only. The top ten constitute 28% of the sample.

The specimen comprised PBMCs, mostly from graft donor cells, sampled 360 days after TCRalphabeta/CD19-depleted stem cell transplant. Source of these receptors: a boy less than two years old who had a stem cell transplant for SCID, so the T cells may come from the graft donor.

This clonotype turned up a few times. This chain connects TRBV2 to TRBJ2-4; 8 nucleotides agree with TRBD1. The CDR3 consists of 13 residues. CDR1 SNHLY and CDR2 FYNNEI come from the germline V gene. V gave up 10 bases and J gave up 3 bases; unmatched junction bases: 5. Here the CDR3 DNA reads TGTGCCACCGGACAGGGTGGCAAAAACATTCAGTACTTC. This encodes CATGQGGKNIQYF.

The rearrangement uses TRBV20-1 and TRBJ2-1, with TRBD1 matching over 7 bases. The length of the CDR3 is 17 residues. V trimming: 0 bases; J trimming: 3 bases; junction bases outside the gene matches: 11. Germline-derived CDR1 and CDR2 are DFQATT and SNEGSKA (reference sequence). Written as DNA, the CDR3 is TGCAGTGCTAGAGATAGGCCCACCCACAGGGGCTACAATGAGCAGTTCTTC. Amino acid sequence: CSARDRPTHRGYNEQFF.

The rearrangement uses TRBV7-8 and TRBJ2-1, with 11 bases lining up with TRBD2. CDR1 is SGHVS, CDR2 FQNEAQ, per germline. Trimming removed 1 base from V and 2 bases from J; junction bases left unmatched: 7. This CDR3 has 18 residues. CDR3 coding DNA: TGTGCCAGCAGCTTAGGCCTAGCGGGGGGCTACCCCTACAATGAGCAGTTCTTC. This sequence encodes CASSLGLAGGYPYNEQFF.

The V call is TRBV7-2, the J call TRBJ2-1, with TRBD2 identical over 8 bases. Per the germline V gene, CDR1 is SGHTA and CDR2 is FQGNSA. The CDR3 is 16 amino acids. Trimming took 2 bases from V and 1 from J; bases not matched to a gene: 4. This CDR3 is CASSLRRGVSYNEQFF. The CDR3 DNA reads as TGTGCCAGCAGCTTAAGGCGGGGGGTATCCTACAATGAGCAGTTCTTC.

The chain joins TRBV7-2 to TRBJ1-1, with D tentatively TRBD1 (5 bases). Germline V gives CDR1 SGHTA, CDR2 FQGNSA. The CDR3 has 14 amino acids. Trimming pared 1 base from V and 7 bases from J, leaving 13 bases between. The CDR3 sequence is CASSLDRGIGEAFF. DNA of the CDR3: TGTGCCAGCAGCTTAGATCGGGGGATTGGTGAAGCTTTCTTT.

The genes are TRBV24-1 and TRBJ2-3; D possibly corresponds to TRBD2 (5 bases). The CDR3 contains 17 residues. The ends were cut back, 0 bases at V and 3 bases at J, with 15 bases in the middle. Germline V gene sequence: CDR1 KGHDR, CDR2 SFDVKD. The CDR3 DNA is TGTGCCACCAGTGATTTGGTGCCTGGAGCGGCGACAGATACGCAGTATTTT. This encodes CATSDLVPGAATDTQYF.

This CDR3 reads CASSQLPGVPYEQYF. CDR3 DNA sequence: TGTGCCAGCAGCCAATTGCCGGGGGTACCGTACGAGCAGTACTTC. The rearrangement links TRBV7-9 to TRBJ2-7; a possible D gene is TRBD2 (6 bases). The V and J ends lost 5 bases and 4 bases respectively, with 18 bases between them. The CDR3 length is 15 residues. Looked up from germline, CDR1 is SEHNR and CDR2 is FQNEAQ (reference sequence).

The genes are TRBV7-9 and TRBJ2-3; 9 bases are shared with TRBD1. CDR3 length equals 15 residues. With 4 bases clipped from V and 4 bases from J, the junction kept 6 bases outside the gene matches. From germline, CDR1 is SEHNR and CDR2 FQNEAQ (reference sequence). The CDR3 sequence is CASSSDRGEADTQYF. The CDR3 DNA follows: TGTGCCAGCAGCTCCGACAGGGGGGAGGCAGATACGCAGTATTTT.

This clonotype was seen a handful of times. The chain links TRBV10-3 to TRBJ2-6; 7 bases line up with TRBD2. With 11 bases clipped from V and 0 bases from J, the junction kept 4 bases outside the gene matches. The germline gives CDR1 ENHRY, CDR2 SYGVKD. The length of the CDR3 is 14 residues. The CDR3 sequence is CASGLFSGANVLTF. In DNA, the CDR3 is TGTGCCTCGGGACTATTCTCTGGGGCCAACGTCCTGACTTTC.

CDR3 DNA: TGCGCCAGCAGGCCTGAAGGGGGGGGGAACACTGAAGCTTTCTTT. It encodes CASRPEGGGNTEAFF. The chain joins TRBV5-1 to TRBJ1-1; D may be TRBD1 (6 bases). CDR3 size: 15 residues. Germline assignment: CDR1 SGHRS and CDR2 YFSETQ. The ends were cut back, 5 bases at V and 1 base at J, with 15 bases in the middle.

This clonotype was picked up a small number of times. The chain employs TRBV20-1 and TRBJ2-1; 8 nucleotides line up with TRBD2. Germline values: CDR1 DFQATT, CDR2 SNEGSKA (reference sequence). The CDR3 length is 16 residues. With V trimmed by 4 bases and J by 9 bases, 17 bases remained unmatched. The CDR3 DNA sequence: TGCAGTGCTAAGAAGGGGGGGCGGGGGGTAACTTCTGAGCAGTTCTTC. Its protein product is CSAKKGGRGVTSEQFF.

The V and J genes are TRBV6-5 and TRBJ1-1; TRBD1 might be the D (5 bases). CDR3 length: 14 amino acids. CDR1 and CDR2 (germline): MNHEY, SVGAGI. V dropped 2 bases and J dropped 11 bases, with 18 bases sitting between them. The CDR3 DNA follows: TGTGCCAGCAGTTACATCCGACGGGGCAACCAGGCTTTCTTT. Translating gives CASSYIRRGNQAFF.

A few counts support this clonotype. The rearrangement uses TRBV5-6 and TRBJ2-7, with 8 bases fitting TRBD1. The germline gives CDR1 SGHDT, CDR2 YYEEEE. CDR3 length: 15 residues. The V and J ends lost 4 bases and 3 bases, in that order; junction bases with no gene match: 9. CDR3 sequence: CASSRGQGTLYEQYF. For the CDR3, the DNA is TGTGCCAGCAGCCGCGGACAGGGCACCCTCTACGAGCAGTACTTC.

This clonotype occurred a few times. The chain couples TRBV15 to TRBJ2-5; a weak D match, TRBD1 (5 bases). This CDR3 spans 16 amino acids. V was shortened by 0 bases and J by 1 base, with 12 bases between the two germline ends. Germline CDR1 and CDR2: LNHNV and YYDKDF (reference sequence). The chain's CDR3 is CATSRDPVGAQETQYF. DNA of the CDR3: TGTGCCACCAGCAGAGATCCCGTAGGGGCCCAAGAGACCCAGTACTTC.

This clonotype was picked up a small number of times. The V and J genes are TRBV28 and TRBJ1-5, with a weak D call TRBD1 (6 bases). CDR1 MDHEN and CDR2 SYDVKM come from the germline V gene. Trimming left V 5 bases short and J 7 bases short, with 15 bases between. This CDR3 comprises 14 residues. The CDR3 loop reads CASSGNTGFQPQHF. The CDR3 DNA follows: TGTGCCAGCAGTGGAAACACAGGGTTCCAGCCCCAGCATTTT.

The chain combines TRBV3-1 with TRBJ2-3, with unresolved D. CDR3 length: 14 residues. Germline V gene data show CDR1 as LGHDT and CDR2 as YNNKEL (reference sequence). V lost 3 bases, J lost 4 bases, and 11 bases lay in between. The CDR3: CASSHRSQPDTQYF. CDR3 DNA sequence: TGTGCCAGCAGCCATAGATCGCAGCCAGATACGCAGTATTTT.

This clonotype was detected a few times. The chain links TRBV4-2 to TRBJ2-7; D may be TRBD1 or TRBD2 (6 bases each). Germline values: CDR1 LGHNA, CDR2 YNFKEQ. V lost 1 base, J lost 3 bases, and 22 bases lay in between. The CDR3 has 18 amino acids. CDR3 DNA sequence: TGTGCCAGCAGCCAAGTAGGAGGGGGATCGCCTACCGACTACGAGCAGTACTTC. Its protein is CASSQVGGGSPTDYEQYF.

This clonotype has more than one count but fewer than ten. The DNA of the CDR3 is TGTGCCAGCAGCCCGACAGGGGTGAAAAGGGAGACCCAGTACTTC. This encodes CASSPTGVKRETQYF. This sequence joins TRBV12-3 or TRBV12-4 and TRBJ2-5, with 8 bases identical to TRBD1. V lost 6 bases and J lost 5; bases outside the gene matches: 11. The CDR3 consists of 15 residues.

The J gene is TRBJ2-1, the V gene TRBV2; 11 nucleotides align to TRBD2. CDR3 size: 18 residues. With V trimmed by 5 bases and J by 5 bases, 14 bases remained unmatched. Germline V gives CDR1 SNHLY, CDR2 FYNNEI. CDR3 nucleotide sequence: TGTGCCAGCAGTTCAAGGGGTTTCGGGACTAGCGGCCACAATGAGCAGTTCTTC. Its translation: CASSSRGFGTSGHNEQFF. Full variable domain (missing parts from reference TRBV2 and TRBJ2-1): EPEVTQTPSHQVTQMGQEVILRCVPISNHLYFYWYRQILGQKVEFLVSFYNNEISEKSEIFDDQFSVERPDGSNFTLKIRSTKLEDSAMYFCASSSRGFGTSGHNEQFFGPGTRLTVL.

The chain is built from TRBV10-3 and TRBJ2-5, with TRBD2 as a possible D gene (5 bases). Germline V gene lookup returns CDR1 ENHRY and CDR2 SYGVKD. Trimming shortened V by 8 bases and J by 5 bases, and 6 bases separated the two germline ends. The CDR3 consists of 10 residues. The CDR3 loop reads CAIGSETQYF. The CDR3 DNA is TGTGCCATCGGGAGCGAGACCCAGTACTTC.

This clonotype appeared a few times. This chain uses TRBV12-3 or TRBV12-4 with TRBJ1-3; no definite D call. With 3 bases removed from V and 4 bases from J, the gap between germline ends came to 13 bases. CDR3 length: 15 residues. This CDR3 reads CASSLGVGIGNTIYF. The DNA for the CDR3 is TGTGCCAGCAGTTTGGGTGTAGGGATCGGAAACACCATATATTTT.

This clonotype has only a few counts. The genes are TRBV5-5 and TRBJ2-1; D uncertain. V lost 2 bases and J lost 9, with 6 bases in between. The length of the CDR3 is 11 residues. In germline, CDR1 is SGHKS, CDR2 YYEKEE (reference sequence). CDR3 in amino acids: CASSFYAEQFF. The DNA for the CDR3 is TGTGCCAGCAGCTTTTATGCTGAGCAGTTCTTC. The whole variable domain, filled in from reference TRBV5-5 and TRBJ2-1, reads DAGVTQSPTHLIKTRGQQVTLRCSPISGHKSVSWYQQVLGQGPQFIFQYYEKEERGRGNFPDRFSARQFPNYSSELNVNALLLGDSALYLCASSFYAEQFFGPGTRLTVL.